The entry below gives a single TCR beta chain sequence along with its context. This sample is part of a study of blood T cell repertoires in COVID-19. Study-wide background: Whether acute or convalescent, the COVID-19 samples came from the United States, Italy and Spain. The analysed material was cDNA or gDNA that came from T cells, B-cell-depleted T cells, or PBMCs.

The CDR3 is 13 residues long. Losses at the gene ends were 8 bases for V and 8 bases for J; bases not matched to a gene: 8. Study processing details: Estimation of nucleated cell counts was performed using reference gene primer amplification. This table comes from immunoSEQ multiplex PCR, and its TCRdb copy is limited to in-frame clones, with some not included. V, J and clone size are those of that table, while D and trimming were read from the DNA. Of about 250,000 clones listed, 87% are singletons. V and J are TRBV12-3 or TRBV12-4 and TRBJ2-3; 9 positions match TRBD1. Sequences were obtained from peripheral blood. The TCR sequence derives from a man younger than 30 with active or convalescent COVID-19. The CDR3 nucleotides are TGTGCCAGCGCTGGGCTGGGACAGGGTACGCAGTATTTT. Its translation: CASAGLGQGTQYF.